This T cell receptor (beta chain) comes out of a study of cytomegalovirus exposure and HLA in healthy donors. 60 Vbeta and 13 Jbeta primers were used in PCR. Using immunoSEQ multiplex PCR, the repertoire was profiled, and TCRdb retains in-frame clones only, with some absent. The sample carries roughly 140,000 clones, 70% to 85% recorded once. The CDR3 has 15 amino acids. Unmatched junction bases numbered 10, after V lost 10 bases and J lost 4 bases. Germline CDR1 is MDHEN and CDR2 is SYDVKM. In this sample, this clone turned up a few times. This receptor was identified in a male donor in good health and CMV-seronegative. The sample was PBMCs. The V and J genes are TRBV28 and TRBJ1-5; 10 bases align to TRBD1. This CDR3 is CAIKEGTGVNQPQHF. The CDR3 DNA follows: TGTGCCATAAAAGAAGGGACAGGGGTAAATCAGCCCCAGCATTTT.